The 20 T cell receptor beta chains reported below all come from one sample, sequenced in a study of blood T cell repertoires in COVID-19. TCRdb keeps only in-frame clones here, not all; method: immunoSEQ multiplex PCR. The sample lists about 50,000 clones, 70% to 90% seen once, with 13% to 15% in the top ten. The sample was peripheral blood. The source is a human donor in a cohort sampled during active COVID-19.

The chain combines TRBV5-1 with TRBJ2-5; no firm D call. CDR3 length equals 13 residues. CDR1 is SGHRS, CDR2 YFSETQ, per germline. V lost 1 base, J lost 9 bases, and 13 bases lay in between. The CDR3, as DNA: TGCGCCAGCAGCTTGATGGTAGGAGATCCCCAGTACTTC. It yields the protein CASSLMVGDPQYF.

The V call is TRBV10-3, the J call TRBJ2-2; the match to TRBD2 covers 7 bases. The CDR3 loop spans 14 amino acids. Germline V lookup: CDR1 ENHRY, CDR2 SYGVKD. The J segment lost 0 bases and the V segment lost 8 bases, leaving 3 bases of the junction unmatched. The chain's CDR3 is CAIGLAANTGELFF. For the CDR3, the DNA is TGTGCCATCGGGCTAGCGGCGAACACCGGGGAGCTGTTTTTT.

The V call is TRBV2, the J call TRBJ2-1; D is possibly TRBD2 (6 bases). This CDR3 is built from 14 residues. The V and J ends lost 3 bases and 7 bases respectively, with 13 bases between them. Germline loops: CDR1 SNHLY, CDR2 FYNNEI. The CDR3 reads CASSDLRDFNEQFF. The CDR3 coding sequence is TGTGCCAGCAGTGATTTACGGGACTTTAATGAGCAGTTCTTC.

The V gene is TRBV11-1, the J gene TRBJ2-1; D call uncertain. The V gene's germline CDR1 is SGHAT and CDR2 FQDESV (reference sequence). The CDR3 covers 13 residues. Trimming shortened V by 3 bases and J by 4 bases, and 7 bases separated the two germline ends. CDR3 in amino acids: CASSLTFYNEQFF. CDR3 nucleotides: TGTGCCAGCAGCTTGACATTTTACAATGAGCAGTTCTTC.

In nucleotides, the CDR3 is TGTGCCAGCAGCCAAGGGGTCGGGGTCCTAACCGGGGAGCTGTTTTTT. Protein: CASSQGVGVLTGELFF. V and J are TRBV3-1 (or the pseudogene TRBV3-2) and TRBJ2-2; possibly TRBD2 for D (5 bases). The CDR3 is 16 residues long. V lost 1 base, J lost 5 bases, and 14 bases lay in between. Per the germline V gene, CDR1 is LGHDT and CDR2 is YNNKEL (reference sequence).

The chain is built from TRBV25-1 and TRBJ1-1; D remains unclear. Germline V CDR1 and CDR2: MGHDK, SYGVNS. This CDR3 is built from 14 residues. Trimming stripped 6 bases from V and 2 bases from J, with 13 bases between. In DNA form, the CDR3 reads TGTGCCAGCAGCCGCACATCCTTAAACACTGAAGCTTTCTTT. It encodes CASSRTSLNTEAFF.

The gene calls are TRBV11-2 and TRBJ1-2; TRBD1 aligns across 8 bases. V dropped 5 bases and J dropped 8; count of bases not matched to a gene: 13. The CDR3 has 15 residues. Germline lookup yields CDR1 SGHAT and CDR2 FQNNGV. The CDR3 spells CASSNLPGQAGGYTF. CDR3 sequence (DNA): TGTGCCAGCAGCAACCTCCCGGGACAGGCGGGAGGCTACACCTTC.

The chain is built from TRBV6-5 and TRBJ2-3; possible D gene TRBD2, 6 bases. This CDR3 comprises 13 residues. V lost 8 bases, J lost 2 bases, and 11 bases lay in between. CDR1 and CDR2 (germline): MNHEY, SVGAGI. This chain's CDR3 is CASGGALTDTQYF. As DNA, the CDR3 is TGTGCCAGCGGAGGGGCCCTCACAGATACGCAGTATTTT.

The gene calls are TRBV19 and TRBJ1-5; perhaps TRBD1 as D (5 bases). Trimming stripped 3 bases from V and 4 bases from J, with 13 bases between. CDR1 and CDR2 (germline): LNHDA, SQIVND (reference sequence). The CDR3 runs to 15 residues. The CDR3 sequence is CASSIGGVTNQPQHF. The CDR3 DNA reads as TGTGCCAGTAGTATCGGAGGGGTTACGAATCAGCCCCAGCATTTT.

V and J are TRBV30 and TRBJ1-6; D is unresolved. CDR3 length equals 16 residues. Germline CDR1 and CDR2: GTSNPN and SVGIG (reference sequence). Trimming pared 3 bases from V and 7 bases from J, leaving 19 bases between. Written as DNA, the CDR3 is TGTGCCTGGAGCCCCCCCTACCCCGGGGTAAATTCACCCCTCCACTTT. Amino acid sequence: CAWSPPYPGVNSPLHF.

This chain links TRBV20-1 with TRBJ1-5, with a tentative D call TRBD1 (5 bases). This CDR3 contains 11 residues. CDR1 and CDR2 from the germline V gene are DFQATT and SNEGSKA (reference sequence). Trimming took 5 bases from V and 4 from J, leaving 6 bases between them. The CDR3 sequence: CSAGHNQPQHF. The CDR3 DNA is TGCAGTGCTGGACATAATCAGCCCCAGCATTTT.

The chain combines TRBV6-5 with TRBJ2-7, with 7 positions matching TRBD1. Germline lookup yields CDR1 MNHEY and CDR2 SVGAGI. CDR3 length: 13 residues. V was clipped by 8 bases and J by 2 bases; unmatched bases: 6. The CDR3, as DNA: TGTGCCAGCGCCACAGGGGTCACCTACGAGCAGTACTTC. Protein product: CASATGVTYEQYF.

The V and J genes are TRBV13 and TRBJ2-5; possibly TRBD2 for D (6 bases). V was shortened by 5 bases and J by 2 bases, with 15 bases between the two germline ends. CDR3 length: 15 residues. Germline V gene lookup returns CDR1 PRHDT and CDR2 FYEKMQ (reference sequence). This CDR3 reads CASSDGGIVQETQYF. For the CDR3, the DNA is TGTGCCAGCAGCGATGGGGGGATTGTACAAGAGACCCAGTACTTC. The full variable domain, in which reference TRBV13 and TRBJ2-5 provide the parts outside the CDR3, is AAGVIQSPRHLIKEKRETATLKCYPIPRHDTVYWYQQGPGQDPQFLISFYEKMQSDKGSIPDRFSAQQFSDYHSELNMSSLELGDSALYFCASSDGGIVQETQYFGPGTRLLVL.

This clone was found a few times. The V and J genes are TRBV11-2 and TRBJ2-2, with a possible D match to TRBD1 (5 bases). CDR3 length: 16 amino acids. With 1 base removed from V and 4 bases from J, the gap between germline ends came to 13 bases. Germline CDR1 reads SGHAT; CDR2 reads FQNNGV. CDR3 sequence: CASSLGGARSTGELFF. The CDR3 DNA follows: TGTGCCAGCAGCTTAGGTGGGGCGCGTAGCACCGGGGAGCTGTTTTTT.

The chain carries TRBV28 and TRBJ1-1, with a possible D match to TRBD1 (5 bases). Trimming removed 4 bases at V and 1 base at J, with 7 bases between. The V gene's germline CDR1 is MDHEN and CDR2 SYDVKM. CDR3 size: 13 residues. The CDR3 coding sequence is TGTGCCAGCAGTTATCAGGGGAACACTGAAGCTTTCTTT. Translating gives CASSYQGNTEAFF.

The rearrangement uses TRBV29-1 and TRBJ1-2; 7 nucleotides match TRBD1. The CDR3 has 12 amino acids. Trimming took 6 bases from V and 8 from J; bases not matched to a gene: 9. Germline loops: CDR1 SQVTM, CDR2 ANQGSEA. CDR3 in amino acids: CSVATGSRGYTF. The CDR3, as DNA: TGCAGCGTCGCGACAGGGTCCCGCGGCTACACCTTC.

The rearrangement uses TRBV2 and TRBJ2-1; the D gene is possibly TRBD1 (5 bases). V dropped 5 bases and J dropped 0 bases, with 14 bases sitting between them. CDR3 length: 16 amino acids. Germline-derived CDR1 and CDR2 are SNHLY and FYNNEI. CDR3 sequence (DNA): TGTGCCAGCAGTTCCAGGGTTTCAAGCTCCTACAATGAGCAGTTCTTC. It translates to CASSSRVSSSYNEQFF.

The DNA for the CDR3 is TGTGCCAGCAGCTCAGGGGGCAGGGAGACCCAGTACTTC. It encodes CASSSGGRETQYF. This chain links TRBV11-2 with TRBJ2-5, with 8 bases that match TRBD1. J gave up 5 bases and V 4 bases, and 3 bases lay outside the gene matches. CDR3 length equals 13 residues. Germline V lookup: CDR1 SGHAT, CDR2 FQNNGV.

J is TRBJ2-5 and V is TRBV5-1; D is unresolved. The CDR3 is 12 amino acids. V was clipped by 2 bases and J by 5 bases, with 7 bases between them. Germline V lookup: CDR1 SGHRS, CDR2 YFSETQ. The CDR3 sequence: CASSFSRETQYF. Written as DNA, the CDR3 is TGCGCCAGCAGCTTTAGTCGCGAGACCCAGTACTTC. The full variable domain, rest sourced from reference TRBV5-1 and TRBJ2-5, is KAGVTQTPRYLIKTRGQQVTLSCSPISGHRSVSWYQQTPGQGLQFLFEYFSETQRNKGNFPGRFSGRQFSNSRSEMNVSTLELGDSALYLCASSFSRETQYFGPGTRLLVL.

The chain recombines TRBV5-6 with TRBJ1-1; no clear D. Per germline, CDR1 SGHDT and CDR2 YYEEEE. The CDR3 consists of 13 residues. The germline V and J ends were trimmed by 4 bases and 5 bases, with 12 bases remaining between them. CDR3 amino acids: CASSIGGWTEAFF. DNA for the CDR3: TGTGCCAGCAGCATCGGCGGATGGACTGAAGCTTTCTTT.